The TCR beta chain described here comes from a study of blood T cells in healthy people across ages (dated by TCRdb to the mid-2010s). For context, the study as a whole: Template switching captured roughly one uniquely barcoded TCR beta cDNA molecule per two T cells in model experiments. Four age groups were formed from the donors: young (average roughly 16 years), middle-aged (just under 40), aged (over 55) and long-lived (82). The study measured age-related changes in TCR beta repertoire diversity using deep sequencing normalized with unique cDNA molecular identifiers. Two additional independent replicas of 1 million unique cDNA reads from the same blood draw were analyzed for two donors (one aged 18 to 30 and one aged 80 or older). To avoid experimental bias, donors of different ages were distributed randomly across sequencing lanes.

Libraries came from 5' RACE. The data were produced on an Illumina HiSeq 2500. A second PCR of 7 to 11 cycles was run with a J-beta primer mix and a sample-barcoded 5' primer. A unique molecular identifier was introduced onto each TCR beta cDNA molecule by a template-switch 5' adaptor carrying 12 random nucleotides. Each sample yielded at least 3 million CDR3-containing paired-end reads. First-strand cDNA synthesis was performed from all RNA using the Mint cDNA synthesis kit, with priming by a TRBC-specific oligonucleotide. All cDNA was treated with uracil-DNA glycosylase and then went through a first 18-cycle PCR with the universal primers M1SS and BC2_uni_R. As for the original processing: For normalization, 1 million high-quality reads were randomly selected from each sample, with every read carrying a distinct molecular identifier. Instead of being binned into consensus sequences, reads that shared molecular identifiers were thrown out. CDR3 identification, clonotype clustering and error correction used MiTCR with a Q25 quality threshold and the strictest error-elimination algorithm. Lower-bound total TCR beta diversity was estimated with a nonparametric unseen species model using Euler transformation. The public reads were reanalyzed by TCRdb: fastp trimming at Q25, MiXCR alignment, in-frame beta chains only. Every entry covers one CDR3 protein and lists the most common genes and DNA from its rows. The V and J calls, along with clone size, are taken from TCRdb and not from the paper's own processing. This sample comprises 450,000 to 700,000 distinct CDR3 sequences, 25% to 30% of them detected only once. The biggest ten clones account for approximately 17% of the sample.

Study-wide conclusions, independent of this receptor: Estimates of total diversity based on one million sequenced T cells were considered lower bounds and underestimates. Because donor CMV infection status was unknown, age-related changes in expanded clonotypes were potentially confounded. Since profiling was done on bulk unsorted PBMCs, naive and antigen-experienced compartments could not be conclusively compared. Observed TCR beta diversity correlated strongly with the percentage of naive T cells measured by flow cytometry. Compared with the aged group, more naive CD4+ T cells, fewer expanded clones and increased TCR diversity were shown by the long-lived group, suggesting age selection. As age increased, observed TCR beta diversity per million T cells dropped in a roughly linear way, and a significant reduction was already evident by age 40.

Reading the germline V gene gives CDR1 SGDLS and CDR2 YYNGEE. The junction shows trimming of 0 bases on V and 4 bases on J, plus 10 bases between the germline ends. The cysteine opens and the phenylalanine closes a CDR3 of 14 amino acids. Only the CDR3 region is kept as DNA, spanning 42 bases read in frame from base 1. This clonotype has more than one count but fewer than ten. What antigen it recognizes has not been identified. Base qualities are not provided; no much larger clone lies one nucleotide away. Donors were 39 systemically healthy Caucasian individuals from Russia aged roughly 6 to 90 years. About 9.6 milliliters of peripheral blood were collected from each donor into EDTA-treated Vacutainer tubes. PBMCs were isolated by Ficoll-Paque density-gradient centrifugation, with at least 6 million obtained per sample. Trizol reagent was used to extract total RNA from PBMCs, with at least 5 micrograms per sample. Naive CD45RAhigh/CD27high T cell percentages were measured by flow cytometry on a PBMC aliquot from every donor.

Sequenced sample: blood. The sequence came from a woman aged 70-85 years in good health. The V and J genes are TRBV9 and TRBJ1-1, and TRBD1 may be the D gene, going by 6 matching bases. The CDR3 reads as follows: CASSVVGQSTEAFF. The DNA is TGTGCCAGCAGCGTAGTAGGACAGTCCACTGAAGCTTTCTTT.